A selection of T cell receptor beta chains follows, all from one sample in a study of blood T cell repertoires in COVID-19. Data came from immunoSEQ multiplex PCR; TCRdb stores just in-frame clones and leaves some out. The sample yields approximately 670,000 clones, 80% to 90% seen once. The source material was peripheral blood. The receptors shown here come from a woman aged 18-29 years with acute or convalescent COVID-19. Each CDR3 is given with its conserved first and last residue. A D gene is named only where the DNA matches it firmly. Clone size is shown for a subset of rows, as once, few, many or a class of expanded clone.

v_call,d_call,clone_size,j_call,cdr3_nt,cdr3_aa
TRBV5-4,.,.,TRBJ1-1,TGTGCCAGCAGCAACGAACAGGGTATGAACACTGAAGCTTTCTTT,CASSNEQGMNTEAFF
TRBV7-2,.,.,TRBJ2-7,TGTGCCAGCAGCTTAAGTAGGGGGGGCGCATTTCCCTACGAGCAGTACTTC,CASSLSRGGAFPYEQYF
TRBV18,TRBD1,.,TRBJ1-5,TGTGCCAGCTCACCCCTAGACAGGGGCAGATGGGGACAGCCCCAGCATTTT,CASSPLDRGRWGQPQHF
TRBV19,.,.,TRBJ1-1,TGTGCCAGCGCAGGGGAATTCACTGAAGCTTTCTTT,CASAGEFTEAFF
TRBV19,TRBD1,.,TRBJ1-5,TGTGCCAGTAGTATGGGGACAGAGGGGCAGCCCCAGCATTTT,CASSMGTEGQPQHF
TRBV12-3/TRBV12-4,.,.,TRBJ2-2,TGTGCCAGCAGGCCGGACACCGGGGAGCTGTTTTTT,CASRPDTGELFF
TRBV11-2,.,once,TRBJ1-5,TGTGCCAGCAGCCTTACGGACTTTCAGCCCCAGCATTTT,CASSLTDFQPQHF
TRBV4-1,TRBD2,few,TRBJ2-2,TGCGCCAGCAGCCAAGCCGAGCGGGGGGTAACCGGGGAGCTGTTTTTT,CASSQAERGVTGELFF
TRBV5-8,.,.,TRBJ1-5,TGTGCCAGCAGCTTCAGTCAGCCCCAGCATTTT,CASSFSQPQHF
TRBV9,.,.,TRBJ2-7,TGTGCCAGCAGCTCACTGGGGGCCAGGGGAGACGAGCAGTACTTC,CASSSLGARGDEQYF